The clone carrying this T cell receptor beta chain was detected once. Clones were read by immunoSEQ multiplex PCR, and TCRdb kept only the in-frame ones, dropping some. The sample lists 140,000 or so clones, 70% to 90% occurring once. Looked up from germline, CDR1 is GTSNPN and CDR2 is SVGIG (reference sequence). This CDR3 has 15 amino acids. J was trimmed by 2 bases and V by 1 base; bases with no gene match: 4. The source of the sample is a study of T cell responses to AZD1222 COVID-19 vaccine. The rearrangement links TRBV30 to TRBJ2-1; 8 nucleotides line up with TRBD2. This clonotype was sampled from an adult who received the AZD1222 COVID-19 vaccine. The starting material was peripheral blood, obtained 28 days after the second AZD1222 dose. The CDR3 sequence is CAWSEGTSAYNEQFF. The CDR3 bases are TGTGCCTGGAGTGAGGGGACTAGTGCCTACAATGAGCAGTTCTTC.